This T cell receptor beta chain was observed in a study of T cells in Graves' hyperthyroidism and ophthalmopathy. Researchers amplified the TCR beta CDR3 regions from RNA transcripts. The TCR CDR3 was amplified in a first-round RT-PCR using the HTBI primer set. TCRdb re-derived calls from the multiplex PCR reads in MiXCR, one entry per CDR3 protein. The table lists roughly 500,000 distinct CDR3 sequences, around 42% of them singletons, with about 20% in the top ten. V lost 5 bases to trimming and J lost 0 bases, with 20 bases between them. CDR3 length: 18 residues. Per the germline V gene, CDR1 is LNHDA and CDR2 is SQIVND (reference sequence).

The clonotype originates from an adult woman with Graves' disease, either hyperthyroidism or ophthalmopathy (not recorded which). Sequencing was carried out using peripheral blood or thyroid tissue (not recorded which). The chain has TRBV19 and TRBJ1-5; D may be TRBD1 (5 bases). CDR3: CASSLVGGLTNSNQPQHF. CDR3 nucleotide sequence: TGTGCCAGTAGTCTCGTCGGGGGGTTGACAAATAGCAATCAGCCCCAGCATTTT.